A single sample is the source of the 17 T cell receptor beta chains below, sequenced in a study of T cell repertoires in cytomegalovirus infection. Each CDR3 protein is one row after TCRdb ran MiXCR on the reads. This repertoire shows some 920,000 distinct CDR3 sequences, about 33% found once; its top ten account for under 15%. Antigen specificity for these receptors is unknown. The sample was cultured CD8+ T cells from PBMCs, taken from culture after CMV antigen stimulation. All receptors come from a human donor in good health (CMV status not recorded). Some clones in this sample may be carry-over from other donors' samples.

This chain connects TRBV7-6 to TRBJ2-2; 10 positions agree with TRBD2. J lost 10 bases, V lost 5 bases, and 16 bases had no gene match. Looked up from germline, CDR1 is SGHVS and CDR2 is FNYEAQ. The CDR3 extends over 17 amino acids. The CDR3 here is CASSPPSGGHVQVELFF. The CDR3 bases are TGTGCCAGCAGCCCCCCTAGCGGGGGCCACGTACAAGTGGAGCTGTTTTTT.

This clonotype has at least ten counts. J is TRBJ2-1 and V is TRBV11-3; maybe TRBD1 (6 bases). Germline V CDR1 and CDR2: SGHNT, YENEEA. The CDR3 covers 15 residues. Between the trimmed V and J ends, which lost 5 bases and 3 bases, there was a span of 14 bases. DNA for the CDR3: TGTGCCAGCAGCCCTCAGGGGCTGGGCTACAATGAGCAGTTCTTC. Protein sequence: CASSPQGLGYNEQFF.

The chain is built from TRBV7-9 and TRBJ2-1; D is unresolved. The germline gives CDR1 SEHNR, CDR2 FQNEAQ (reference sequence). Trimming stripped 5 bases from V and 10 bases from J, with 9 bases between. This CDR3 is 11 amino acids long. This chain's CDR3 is CASSREEEQFF. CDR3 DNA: TGTGCCAGCAGCCGAGAAGAGGAGCAGTTCTTC. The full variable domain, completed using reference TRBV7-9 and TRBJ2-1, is DTGVSQNPRHKITKRGQNVTFRCDPISEHNRLYWYRQTLGQGPEFLTYFQNEAQLEKSRLLSDRFSAERPKGSFSTLEIQRTEQGDSAMYLCASSREEEQFFGPGTRLTVL.

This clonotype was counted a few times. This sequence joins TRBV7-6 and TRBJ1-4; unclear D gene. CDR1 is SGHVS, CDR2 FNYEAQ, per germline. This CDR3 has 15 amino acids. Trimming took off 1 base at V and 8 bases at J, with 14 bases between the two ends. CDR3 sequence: CASSLVDPRGEKLFF. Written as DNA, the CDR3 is TGTGCCAGCAGCTTAGTGGACCCCCGAGGGGAAAAACTGTTTTTT.

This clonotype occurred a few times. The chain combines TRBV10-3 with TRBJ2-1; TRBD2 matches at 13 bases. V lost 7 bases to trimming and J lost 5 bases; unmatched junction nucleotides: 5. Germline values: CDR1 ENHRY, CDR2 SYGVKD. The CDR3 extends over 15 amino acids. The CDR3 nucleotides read TGTGCCATCACCCGACTAGCGGGGGGAAACAATGAGCAGTTCTTC. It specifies CAITRLAGGNNEQFF.

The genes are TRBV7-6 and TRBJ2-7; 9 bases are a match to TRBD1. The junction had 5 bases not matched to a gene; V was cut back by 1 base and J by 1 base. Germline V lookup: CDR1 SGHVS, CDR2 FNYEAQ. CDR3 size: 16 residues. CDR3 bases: TGTGCCAGCAGCTTAGGGTGGGACAGGGTGTCCTACGAGCAGTACTTC. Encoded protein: CASSLGWDRVSYEQYF.

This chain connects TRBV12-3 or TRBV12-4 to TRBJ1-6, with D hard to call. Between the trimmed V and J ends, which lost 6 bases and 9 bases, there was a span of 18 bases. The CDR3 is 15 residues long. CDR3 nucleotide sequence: TGTGCCAGCAGCCTAACGTGGACTGCCTTTTCACCCCTCCACTTT. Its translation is CASSLTWTAFSPLHF.

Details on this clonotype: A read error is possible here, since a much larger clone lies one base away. As DNA, the CDR3 is TGTGTCAGCAGCGCACGGGACAGAGATCGCTCTGGAAACACCATATATTTT. The encoded protein is CVSSARDRDRSGNTIYF. V usage is TRBV7-8 and J usage is TRBJ1-3; 7 bases are a match to TRBD1. The CDR3 loop spans 17 amino acids. Germline loops: CDR1 SGHVS, CDR2 FQNEAQ.

The CDR3 nucleotides read TGTGCCAGCTCTAGCGGGGAGGTTGATGAGCAGTTCTTC. It encodes CASSSGEVDEQFF. This chain links TRBV6-6 with TRBJ2-1; 9 bases agree with TRBD2. Germline CDR1 and CDR2: MNHNY and SVGAGI (reference sequence). The CDR3 consists of 13 residues. V was pared by 8 bases and J by 8 bases, with 7 bases of the junction left unmatched.

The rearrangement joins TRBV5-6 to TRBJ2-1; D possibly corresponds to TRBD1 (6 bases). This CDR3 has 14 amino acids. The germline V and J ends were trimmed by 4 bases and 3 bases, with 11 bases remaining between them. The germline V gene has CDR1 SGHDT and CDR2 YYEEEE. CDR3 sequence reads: CASSHRGSYNEQFF. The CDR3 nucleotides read TGTGCCAGCAGCCATAGGGGGAGCTACAATGAGCAGTTCTTC.

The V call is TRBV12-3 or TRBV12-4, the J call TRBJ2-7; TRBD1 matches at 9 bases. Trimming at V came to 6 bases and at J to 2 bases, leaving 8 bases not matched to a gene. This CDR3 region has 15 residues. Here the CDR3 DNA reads TGTGCCAGCAGCGAAACGACAGGGGGGCCCTACGAGCAGTACTTC. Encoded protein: CASSETTGGPYEQYF.

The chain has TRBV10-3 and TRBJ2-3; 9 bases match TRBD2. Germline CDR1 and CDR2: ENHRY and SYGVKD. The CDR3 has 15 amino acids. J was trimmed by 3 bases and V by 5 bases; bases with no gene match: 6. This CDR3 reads CAISSERGETDTQYF. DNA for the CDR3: TGTGCCATCAGTAGCGAGCGGGGGGAAACAGATACGCAGTATTTT.

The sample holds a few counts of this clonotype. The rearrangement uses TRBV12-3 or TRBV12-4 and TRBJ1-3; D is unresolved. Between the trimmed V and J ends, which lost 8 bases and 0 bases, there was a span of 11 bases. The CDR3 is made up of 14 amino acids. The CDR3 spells CASPRQNSGNTIYF. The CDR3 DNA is TGTGCCAGCCCACGGCAGAACTCTGGAAACACCATATATTTT.

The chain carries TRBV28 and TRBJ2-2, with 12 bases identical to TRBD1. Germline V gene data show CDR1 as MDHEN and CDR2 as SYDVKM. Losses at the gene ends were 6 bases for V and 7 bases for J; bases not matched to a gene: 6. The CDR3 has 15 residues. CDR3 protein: CASRPGTGGFGELFF. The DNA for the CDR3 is TGTGCCAGCAGGCCCGGGACAGGGGGCTTCGGGGAGCTGTTTTTT.

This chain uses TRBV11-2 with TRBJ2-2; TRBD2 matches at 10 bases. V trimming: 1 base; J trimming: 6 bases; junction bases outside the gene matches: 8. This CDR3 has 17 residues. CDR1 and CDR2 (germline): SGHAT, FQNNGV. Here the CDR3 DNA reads TGTGCCAGCAGCTTAGCCCCTAGCGGGGGAATGGCCGGGGAGCTGTTTTTT. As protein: CASSLAPSGGMAGELFF.

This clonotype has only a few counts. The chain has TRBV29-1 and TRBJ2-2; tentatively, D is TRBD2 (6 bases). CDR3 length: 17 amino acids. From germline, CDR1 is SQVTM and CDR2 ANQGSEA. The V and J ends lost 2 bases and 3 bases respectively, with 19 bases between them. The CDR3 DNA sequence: TGCAGCGTTGAAAAGGATACATGGGGCGGGGACACCGGGGAGCTGTTTTTT. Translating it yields CSVEKDTWGGDTGELFF.

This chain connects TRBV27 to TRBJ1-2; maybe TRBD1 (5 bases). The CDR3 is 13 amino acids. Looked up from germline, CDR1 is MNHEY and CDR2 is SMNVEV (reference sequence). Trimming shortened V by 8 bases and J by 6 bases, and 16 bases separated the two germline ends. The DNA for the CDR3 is TGTGCCAGCTCCCGGGGGAGTCTGCATGGCTACACCTTC. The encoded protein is CASSRGSLHGYTF.